These 18 T cell receptor beta chains originate from one sample sequenced in a study of control samples from healthy donors and cancer patients. TCRdb's copy holds only in-frame clones and misses some; the assay was immunoSEQ multiplex PCR. Seen here are some 150,000 clones, 85% to 95% observed once, and the top ten hold under 2.5%. The sequenced sample consisted of blood. These receptors all stem from a man aged 50-59 years in good health.

The CDR3 reads CASSQNRNQNEKLFF. The CDR3 DNA follows: TGTGCCAGCAGCCAAAACCGAAATCAAAATGAAAAACTGTTTTTT. The chain is built from TRBV14 and TRBJ1-4; D remains ambiguous. Germline loops: CDR1 SGHDN, CDR2 FVKESK. The length of the CDR3 is 15 residues. V was clipped by 2 bases and J by 5 bases, with 12 bases between them.

The genes are TRBV11-2 and TRBJ2-7, with D perhaps given as TRBD1 or TRBD2 (6 bases each). Trimming took 4 bases from V and 6 from J, leaving 16 bases between them. Germline lookup yields CDR1 SGHAT and CDR2 FQNNGV. The CDR3 length is 14 residues. The CDR3 sequence is CASSSEIRGGEQYF. The DNA for the CDR3 is TGTGCCAGCAGCTCAGAGATCAGGGGAGGCGAGCAGTACTTC.

The V call is TRBV5-1, the J call TRBJ1-1; no clear D. Deletions cut 4 bases from V and 2 bases from J, with 12 bases between. This CDR3 has 14 amino acids. CDR1 SGHRS and CDR2 YFSETQ come from the germline V gene. As DNA, the CDR3 is TGCGCCAGCAGCCCAGATCCGGGAAACACTGAAGCTTTCTTT. This encodes CASSPDPGNTEAFF.

The rearrangement uses TRBV5-1 and TRBJ2-5; the D is unclear. Trimming pared 1 base from V and 4 bases from J, leaving 11 bases between. The CDR3 covers 14 residues. From germline, CDR1 is SGHRS and CDR2 YFSETQ. CDR3 amino acids: CASSLLGSRETQYF. CDR3 nucleotides: TGCGCCAGCAGCTTGCTTGGGTCCCGAGAGACCCAGTACTTC.

The chain recombines TRBV7-6 with TRBJ2-1, with D possibly being TRBD2 (6 bases). This CDR3 spans 15 amino acids. V lost 4 bases to trimming and J lost 0 bases, with 10 bases between them. CDR1 is SGHVS and CDR2 is FNYEAQ in the germline V gene. In DNA form, the CDR3 reads TGTGCCAGCAGCTCGGGACTTAGCTCCTACAATGAGCAGTTCTTC. Its translation is CASSSGLSSYNEQFF.

The chain links TRBV18 to TRBJ2-7; D possibly corresponds to TRBD1 (6 bases). The germline V gene encodes CDR1 KGHSH and CDR2 LQKENI. The CDR3 spans 16 residues. Between the trimmed V and J ends, which lost 2 bases and 1 base, there was a span of 15 bases. The CDR3 nucleotides are TGTGCCAGCTCACCAGCGCAGGGGAGATATTCCTACGAGCAGTACTTC. Translating it yields CASSPAQGRYSYEQYF.

The chain couples TRBV7-9 to TRBJ2-7; D is undetermined. This CDR3 has 13 residues. The germline V gene encodes CDR1 SEHNR and CDR2 FQNEAQ (reference sequence). The V end was cut by 5 bases, the J end by 6 bases, with 14 bases between. CDR3 sequence: CASSQIGPPEQYF. As DNA, the CDR3 is TGTGCCAGCAGCCAGATAGGTCCGCCCGAGCAGTACTTC.

The rearrangement joins TRBV19 to TRBJ1-6; D is unclear. V gave up 3 bases and J gave up 6 bases, with 9 bases separating them. The CDR3 has 14 amino acids. In germline, CDR1 is LNHDA, CDR2 SQIVND (reference sequence). CDR3: CASSILTANSPLHF. CDR3 DNA sequence: TGTGCCAGTAGTATTTTAACAGCTAATTCACCCCTCCACTTT.

This clone was picked up one time. The chain links TRBV3-1 (or the pseudogene TRBV3-2) to TRBJ2-3, with a possible D match to TRBD2 (6 bases). CDR1 and CDR2 (germline): LGHDT, YNNKEL (reference sequence). Trimming shortened V by 7 bases and J by 6 bases, and 14 bases separated the two germline ends. This CDR3 contains 13 residues. CDR3 nucleotides: TGTGCCAGCAAGGACGGGGGTCGGGATACGCAGTATTTT. This translates into CASKDGGRDTQYF.

The chain couples TRBV5-1 to TRBJ2-1, with D perhaps TRBD2 (5 bases). The V gene's germline CDR1 is SGHRS and CDR2 YFSETQ. The V end lost 1 base, the J end lost 3 bases, and 14 bases lay between the germline ends. This CDR3 has 16 residues. The CDR3 DNA follows: TGCGCCAGCAGCTTGAGAGGGCCTCAGCTCTACAATGAGCAGTTCTTC. As protein: CASSLRGPQLYNEQFF. Variable domain in full (rest from reference TRBV5-1 and TRBJ2-1): KAGVTQTPRYLIKTRGQQVTLSCSPISGHRSVSWYQQTPGQGLQFLFEYFSETQRNKGNFPGRFSGRQFSNSRSEMNVSTLELGDSALYLCASSLRGPQLYNEQFFGPGTRLTVL.

The CDR3 region has the DNA TGTGCCAGCAGTTTGTTTGAGCAGTTCTTC. Protein product: CASSLFEQFF. V and J are TRBV12-3 or TRBV12-4 and TRBJ2-1; D uncertain. The CDR3 spans 10 residues. Trimming pared 3 bases from V and 9 bases from J, leaving 3 bases between.

This chain connects TRBV9 to TRBJ1-1, with D unclear. The V end was cut by 1 base, the J end by 1 base, with 8 bases between. The CDR3 is made up of 14 amino acids. Germline CDR1 SGDLS, CDR2 YYNGEE. The CDR3 nucleotides are TGTGCCAGCAGCGTATCCGGTTGGAACACTGAAGCTTTCTTT. This sequence encodes CASSVSGWNTEAFF.

The J gene is TRBJ2-5, the V gene TRBV10-3, with 8 nucleotides matching TRBD1. Trimming took 6 bases from V and 4 from J; bases not matched to a gene: 7. Germline V gene data show CDR1 as ENHRY and CDR2 as SYGVKD. The CDR3 runs to 14 residues. CDR3 nucleotide sequence: TGTGCCATCAGCTCCACAGGGGGAGGAGAGACCCAGTACTTC. Translating it yields CAISSTGGGETQYF.

The chain employs TRBV6-5 and TRBJ2-7; no definite D call. V was cut by 4 bases and J by 4 bases, with 11 bases left in between. Germline CDR1 reads MNHEY; CDR2 reads SVGAGI. The CDR3 runs 13 residues. This CDR3 reads CASSLKLGYEQYF. The CDR3 coding sequence is TGTGCCAGCAGTTTGAAACTCGGTTACGAGCAGTACTTC.

V and J are TRBV2 and TRBJ2-1; TRBD1 aligns across 8 bases. Germline V gene data show CDR1 as SNHLY and CDR2 as FYNNEI. V lost 7 bases to trimming and J lost 7 bases; unmatched junction nucleotides: 6. This CDR3 spans 13 amino acids. The CDR3 loop is CASKGQGANEQFF. The CDR3 nucleotides are TGTGCCAGCAAAGGGCAGGGGGCGAATGAGCAGTTCTTC.

The chain links TRBV7-9 to TRBJ2-1; 9 bases match TRBD2. Trimming cost V 2 bases and J 3 bases; bases outside gene matches: 5. CDR1 and CDR2 from the germline V gene are SEHNR and FQNEAQ (reference sequence). The CDR3 is 16 residues long. The CDR3 sequence: CASSLLSGSVYNEQFF. CDR3 sequence (DNA): TGTGCCAGCAGCTTACTTAGCGGGAGCGTCTACAATGAGCAGTTCTTC.

The rearrangement links TRBV18 to TRBJ2-1; TRBD2 aligns across 12 bases. The germline gives CDR1 KGHSH, CDR2 LQKENI. This CDR3 is 16 amino acids long. V shed 5 bases, J shed 1 base, and the junction held 3 bases outside the gene matches. The CDR3 protein is CASSTGTSGSYNEQFF. The CDR3 coding sequence is TGTGCCAGCTCAACCGGGACTAGCGGGTCCTACAATGAGCAGTTCTTC.

The chain joins TRBV5-4 to TRBJ2-7, with TRBD2 identical over 10 bases. V trimming: 1 base; J trimming: 3 bases; junction bases outside the gene matches: 1. CDR3 length: 14 amino acids. Germline V CDR1 and CDR2: SGHNT, YYREEE (reference sequence). CDR3 sequence: CASSLPSGSYEQYF. In nucleotides, the CDR3 is TGTGCCAGCAGCTTGCCTAGCGGGAGCTACGAGCAGTACTTC.